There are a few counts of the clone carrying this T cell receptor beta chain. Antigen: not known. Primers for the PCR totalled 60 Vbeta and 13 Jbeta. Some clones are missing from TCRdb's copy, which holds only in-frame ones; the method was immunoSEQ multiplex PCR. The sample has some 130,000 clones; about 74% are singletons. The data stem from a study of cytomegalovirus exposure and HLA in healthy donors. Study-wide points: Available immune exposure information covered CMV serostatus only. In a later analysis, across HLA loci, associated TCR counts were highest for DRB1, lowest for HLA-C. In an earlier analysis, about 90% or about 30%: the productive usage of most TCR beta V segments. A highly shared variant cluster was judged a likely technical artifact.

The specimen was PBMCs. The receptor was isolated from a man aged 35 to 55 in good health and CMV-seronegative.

As DNA, the CDR3 is TGTGCCAGCAGTAAACACCCGAACACTGAAGCTTTCTTT. Protein product: CASSKHPNTEAFF. The chain is built from TRBV6-1 and TRBJ1-1, with no clear D. The germline CDR1 and CDR2 sequences are MNHNS and SASEGT. This CDR3 is built from 13 residues. Trimming took off 5 bases at V and 1 base at J, with 8 bases between the two ends.